This T cell receptor (beta chain) derives from a study of beta chain features in type 1 diabetes. The authors reverse transcribed all of the isolated RNA, so sequencing captured expressed TCRB transcripts. Assay: immunoSEQ multiplex PCR; the TCRdb copy retains only in-frame clones and omits some. The table lists under 300,000 clones, around a quarter of them singletons. The CDR3 runs to 19 residues. The V and J ends lost 2 bases and 4 bases, in that order; junction bases with no gene match: 10. Germline CDR1 MGHRA, CDR2 YSYEKL. The sequencing input was central memory CD4+ T cells from blood. The TCR originated in a man between 25 and 39 years old in good health. The chain is built from TRBV4-1 and TRBJ2-3; TRBD2 matches at 15 bases. In nucleotides, the CDR3 is TGCGCCAGCAGCCAACCCGGACTAGCGGGGGGGCATTTGGCAGATACGCAGTATTTT. Protein: CASSQPGLAGGHLADTQYF.